The 27 T cell receptor beta chains in this list originate from one sample, sequenced in a study of cytomegalovirus exposure and HLA in healthy donors. The table came from immunoSEQ multiplex PCR; TCRdb's copy has only in-frame clones and leaves some out. The data contain 150,000 to 200,000 clones, about 86% of them singletons. Sequenced sample: PBMCs. The receptor set was obtained from a woman between 25 and 40 years old in good health and CMV-seronegative.

The chain links TRBV13 to TRBJ2-3; 7 bases fit TRBD2. Germline values: CDR1 PRHDT, CDR2 FYEKMQ (reference sequence). The CDR3 has 15 residues. Trimming at V came to 5 bases and at J to 1 base, leaving 6 bases not matched to a gene. Here the CDR3 reads CASSGAGKGTDTQYF. In DNA, the CDR3 is TGTGCCAGCAGCGGAGCGGGGAAAGGCACAGATACGCAGTATTTT.

The chain uses TRBV19 and TRBJ2-1, with D possibly TRBD1 on 5 matching bases. Looked up from germline, CDR1 is LNHDA and CDR2 is SQIVND (reference sequence). V was pared by 11 bases and J by 6 bases, with 14 bases between. The CDR3 is made up of 12 amino acids. For the CDR3, the DNA is TGTGCCGCCTCGACAGTCCTCAATGAGCAGTTCTTC. As protein: CAASTVLNEQFF.

This clone was seen a few times. The CDR3 DNA follows: TGTGCCAGCAGCGTGGGACATCTCTCCTACGAGCAGTACTTC. Its protein is CASSVGHLSYEQYF. The chain links TRBV9 to TRBJ2-7, with a tentative D call TRBD1 (6 bases). Trimming removed 2 bases at V and 0 bases at J, with 9 bases between. CDR3 length: 14 residues. Germline CDR1 reads SGDLS; CDR2 reads YYNGEE.

The chain combines TRBV18 with TRBJ1-5; D might be TRBD1 (6 bases). Trimming cost V 6 bases and J 0 bases, with 15 bases left between them. Germline V lookup: CDR1 KGHSH, CDR2 LQKENI. This CDR3 is built from 16 residues. The CDR3 DNA follows: TGTGCCAGCTCTCCCGGGGCAGGGGTTAGCAATCAGCCCCAGCATTTT. Encoded protein: CASSPGAGVSNQPQHF.

This chain joins TRBV5-6 and TRBJ1-1; perhaps TRBD1 as D (5 bases). The V gene's germline CDR1 is SGHDT and CDR2 YYEEEE. The germline V and J ends were trimmed by 7 bases and 1 base, with 17 bases remaining between them. The CDR3 loop spans 15 amino acids. In DNA, the CDR3 is TGTGCCAGCGGGCCTTCGGGGGATAAGAACACTGAAGCTTTCTTT. Its protein is CASGPSGDKNTEAFF.

The V and J genes are TRBV5-1 and TRBJ2-5; 9 bases match TRBD2. Germline trimming cut 1 base from V and 5 bases from J; bases unmatched to any gene: 3. CDR1 and CDR2 from the germline V gene are SGHRS and YFSETQ. The CDR3 extends over 14 amino acids. The CDR3 DNA reads TGCGCCAGCAGCTTGTTCGGACTAGCGGAGACCCAGTACTTC. As protein: CASSLFGLAETQYF.

The J gene is TRBJ1-2, the V gene TRBV27, with D unresolved. CDR1 is MNHEY, CDR2 SMNVEV, per germline (reference sequence). V dropped 1 base and J dropped 1 base, with 7 bases sitting between them. The CDR3 totals 14 residues. In nucleotides, the CDR3 is TGTGCCAGCAGTTTATTAATCCTTAACTATGGCTACACCTTC. It translates to CASSLLILNYGYTF.

The V and J genes are TRBV5-4 and TRBJ2-5; no clear D. The germline CDR1 and CDR2 sequences are SGHNT and YYREEE (reference sequence). V shed 5 bases and J shed 3 bases, with 17 bases lying between them. The CDR3 runs 15 residues. The CDR3 reads CASSDDPSRKETQYF. The CDR3 bases are TGTGCCAGCAGTGATGACCCGTCGCGGAAAGAGACCCAGTACTTC. Full variable domain (missing parts from reference TRBV5-4 and TRBJ2-5): ETGVTQSPTHLIKTRGQQVTLRCSSQSGHNTVSWYQQALGQGPQFIFQYYREEENGRGNFPPRFSGLQFPNYSSELNVNALELDDSALYLCASSDDPSRKETQYFGPGTRLLVL.

V gene TRBV5-1 combines with J gene TRBJ2-7, with TRBD2 matching 11 bases. Germline V lookup: CDR1 SGHRS, CDR2 YFSETQ. The CDR3 is made up of 17 amino acids. V shed 0 bases, J shed 2 bases, and the junction held 7 bases outside the gene matches. The CDR3 DNA is TGCGCCAGCAGCTTGGGACTAGCGGGGAATAAACCCTACGAGCAGTACTTC. Translated, it gives CASSLGLAGNKPYEQYF.

The rearrangement joins TRBV7-8 to TRBJ1-5; a possible D gene is TRBD1 (5 bases). Trimming removed 5 bases from V and 0 bases from J, with 20 bases in between. This CDR3 contains 18 residues. Germline CDR1 reads SGHVS; CDR2 reads FQNEAQ. The CDR3 coding sequence is TGTGCCAGCAGCCCCCTAGGGGAGGGATCATATAGCAATCAGCCCCAGCATTTT. Protein: CASSPLGEGSYSNQPQHF.

J is TRBJ2-5 and V is TRBV13, with D maybe TRBD1 (5 bases). Trimming stripped 2 bases from V and 3 bases from J, with 16 bases between. Germline V CDR1 and CDR2: PRHDT, FYEKMQ (reference sequence). The CDR3 is made up of 16 amino acids. DNA for the CDR3: TGTGCCAGCAGCTTACTCCTACGGCAGGACAAAGAGACCCAGTACTTC. As protein: CASSLLLRQDKETQYF.

In its sample, this clone was seen a few times. The genes are TRBV2 and TRBJ1-1; no clear D. V gave up 6 bases and J gave up 1 base, with 9 bases separating them. Germline V gives CDR1 SNHLY, CDR2 FYNNEI. This CDR3 contains 13 residues. The CDR3: CASSRLGNTEAFF. The CDR3 DNA follows: TGTGCCAGCAGCCGACTTGGGAACACTGAAGCTTTCTTT. The full variable domain, in which reference TRBV2 and TRBJ1-1 provide the parts outside the CDR3, is EPEVTQTPSHQVTQMGQEVILRCVPISNHLYFYWYRQILGQKVEFLVSFYNNEISEKSEIFDDQFSVERPDGSNFTLKIRSTKLEDSAMYFCASSRLGNTEAFFGQGTRLTVV.

The genes are TRBV7-6 and TRBJ2-5; D gene uncertain. This CDR3 contains 14 residues. The ends were cut back, 5 bases at V and 6 bases at J, with 16 bases in the middle. Germline V gene lookup returns CDR1 SGHVS and CDR2 FNYEAQ. The CDR3 region is CASSLYSGGKTQYF. CDR3 nucleotides: TGTGCCAGCAGCCTCTACTCTGGCGGAAAGACCCAGTACTTC.

The V call is TRBV11-2, the J call TRBJ2-1, with 12 bases lining up with TRBD1. The V gene's germline CDR1 is SGHAT and CDR2 FQNNGV. This CDR3 contains 15 residues. V shed 1 base and J 7 bases; nucleotides not matched to a gene: 2. In DNA, the CDR3 is TGTGCCAGCAGCTTAGGGGACAGGGGGCTGAATGAGCAGTTCTTC. This sequence encodes CASSLGDRGLNEQFF.

The chain links TRBV4-3 to TRBJ2-2, with unresolved D. V was shortened by 0 bases and J by 5 bases, with 7 bases between the two germline ends. Germline CDR1 LGHNA, CDR2 YSLEER. The CDR3 consists of 14 residues. CDR3: CASSQDPLTGELFF. CDR3 bases: TGCGCCAGCAGCCAAGATCCACTAACCGGGGAGCTGTTTTTT.

The CDR3 loop reads CASSQDLAGGSDTQYF. In nucleotides, the CDR3 is TGCGCCAGCAGCCAAGATCTCGCGGGGGGGTCAGATACGCAGTATTTT. The chain has TRBV4-3 and TRBJ2-3, with 9 nucleotides matching TRBD2. V lost 0 bases, J lost 4 bases, and 5 bases stayed unmatched. This CDR3 contains 16 residues. The germline V gene has CDR1 LGHNA and CDR2 YSLEER.

V is TRBV15 and J is TRBJ1-4; D possibly corresponds to TRBD1 (5 bases). Germline-derived CDR1 and CDR2 are LNHNV and YYDKDF (reference sequence). The V end was cut by 6 bases, the J end by 2 bases, with 16 bases between. The CDR3 contains 16 residues. CDR3 in amino acids: CATRRISGLTNEKLFF. CDR3 sequence (DNA): TGTGCCACCAGAAGGATTTCAGGGTTGACTAATGAAAAACTGTTTTTT.

V gene TRBV4-1 combines with J gene TRBJ2-7; a possible D gene is TRBD1 (6 bases). The germline V gene encodes CDR1 MGHRA and CDR2 YSYEKL. Trimming removed 3 bases from V and 5 bases from J, with 11 bases in between. This CDR3 comprises 13 residues. The CDR3 nucleotides are TGCGCCAGCAGCCACCAAAACAGGGACGAGCAGTACTTC. It specifies CASSHQNRDEQYF.

The chain combines TRBV27 with TRBJ2-3, with no clear D. V was cut by 8 bases and J by 1 base, with 7 bases left in between. This CDR3 is built from 12 residues. Per the germline V gene, CDR1 is MNHEY and CDR2 is SMNVEV (reference sequence). This chain's CDR3 is CASGVRTDTQYF. As DNA, the CDR3 is TGTGCCAGCGGAGTTCGCACAGATACGCAGTATTTT.

On this clone: The germline gene is not matched at one end of the junction; a read error may be the cause. The rearrangement uses TRBV13 and TRBJ1-6; a weak D match, TRBD1 (5 bases). This CDR3 has 12 residues. Germline values: CDR1 PRHDT, CDR2 FYEKMQ (reference sequence). The CDR3 coding sequence is TGTGCCAGCAGCTTATTACACGGAGGGGCCCGCTTT. Residues: CASSLLHGGARF.

The chain combines TRBV6-1 with TRBJ1-1; D not resolved. The CDR3 is 13 residues long. Looked up from germline, CDR1 is MNHNS and CDR2 is SASEGT. V lost 0 bases, J lost 11 bases, and 13 bases lay in between. CDR3 in amino acids: CASSEAYVEVAFF. DNA for the CDR3: TGTGCCAGCAGTGAAGCGTACGTGGAGGTGGCTTTCTTT.

This clone has only a few counts. The V and J genes are TRBV19 and TRBJ2-1, with 10 nucleotides matching TRBD2. CDR3 size: 13 residues. Germline CDR1 LNHDA, CDR2 SQIVND (reference sequence). V dropped 5 bases and J dropped 7; count of bases not matched to a gene: 2. Written as DNA, the CDR3 is TGTGCCAGTAGTCCGGGACTAGCGAATGAGCAGTTCTTC. This gives the protein CASSPGLANEQFF.

Note on this clone: Compared with germline, one end of the junction differs, possibly owing to a read error. J is TRBJ2-7 and V is TRBV7-2, with D tentatively TRBD1 (6 bases). Germline V gives CDR1 SGHTA, CDR2 FQGNSA. This CDR3 spans 15 amino acids. CDR3 amino acids: CASSLRGPQSSEQYF. The CDR3 DNA is TGTGCCAGCAGCCTCAGGGGACCACAATCCTCCGAGCAGTACTTC.

This chain connects TRBV30 to TRBJ1-5, with no clear D. The CDR3 extends over 13 amino acids. V was shortened by 0 bases and J by 1 base, with 4 bases between the two germline ends. Germline V CDR1 and CDR2: GTSNPN, SVGIG (reference sequence). The DNA for the CDR3 is TGTGCCTGGAGTGTACAGAGCAATCAGCCCCAGCATTTT. Protein sequence: CAWSVQSNQPQHF.

This clone was observed a few times. The chain uses TRBV19 and TRBJ1-1; TRBD1 matches at 8 bases. CDR1 is LNHDA and CDR2 is SQIVND in the germline V gene (reference sequence). J lost 1 base, V lost 4 bases, and 5 bases had no gene match. CDR3 length: 15 residues. The CDR3 DNA reads TGTGCCAGTAGTACAGGGGGCGAATGGAACACTGAAGCTTTCTTT. It encodes CASSTGGEWNTEAFF. Filled out from reference TRBV19 and TRBJ1-1, the complete variable domain reads DGGITQSPKYLFRKEGQNVTLSCEQNLNHDAMYWYRQDPGQGLRLIYYSQIVNDFQKGDIAEGYSVSREKKESFPLTVTSAQKNPTAFYLCASSTGGEWNTEAFFGQGTRLTVV.

J is TRBJ2-7 and V is TRBV19, with D perhaps TRBD1 (6 bases). Germline lookup yields CDR1 LNHDA and CDR2 SQIVND (reference sequence). The V and J ends lost 5 bases and 5 bases respectively, with 13 bases between them. The CDR3 contains 13 residues. CDR3 loop: CASSLGTQHEQYF. Written as DNA, the CDR3 is TGTGCCAGTAGTCTCGGGACACAGCACGAGCAGTACTTC.

This clone came up once. V usage is TRBV6-5 and J usage is TRBJ2-7; no clear D gene. This CDR3 is built from 11 residues. The germline gives CDR1 MNHEY, CDR2 SVGAGI. Trimming took 6 bases from V and 4 from J, leaving 7 bases between them. The CDR3 reads CASRRAYEQYF. The CDR3 coding sequence is TGTGCCAGCAGGCGAGCTTACGAGCAGTACTTC.